Listed here are 9 T cell receptor beta chains from one sample, sequenced in a study of T-cell reconstitution after alpha-beta-depleted transplantation in children. Molecular barcoding with unique molecular identifiers was used for the TCRbeta library. Each CDR3 protein gets one entry after TCRdb re-called the PCR reads with MiXCR. The profile covers fewer than 550,000 distinct CDR3 sequences, with 8% to 11% appearing a single time and just over 2% taken by the ten largest. Sequenced here: PBMCs, sampled before TCRalphabeta/CD19-depleted stem cell transplant. The receptors derive from a child aged 2 to 10 with inherited bone marrow failure, due to receive a stem cell transplant.

V and J are TRBV11-2 and TRBJ2-3, with 11 bases that match TRBD2. V was pared by 6 bases and J by 0 bases, with 5 bases of the junction left unmatched. CDR1 and CDR2 from the germline V gene are SGHAT and FQNNGV. CDR3 size: 16 residues. CDR3 region: CASRGLADYSTDTQYF. CDR3 bases: TGTGCCAGCAGGGGACTAGCGGACTACAGCACAGATACGCAGTATTTT.

The chain links TRBV20-1 to TRBJ2-7; D might be TRBD1 (6 bases). The V gene's germline CDR1 is DFQATT and CDR2 SNEGSKA (reference sequence). Trimming stripped 0 bases from V and 6 bases from J, with 24 bases between. The CDR3 sequence is 17 residues long. The DNA for the CDR3 is TGCAGTGCTAGAGATCTGAGGACACCAGTGGGGGCCCTCGAGCAGTACTTC. Translating gives CSARDLRTPVGALEQYF.

The sample holds many counts of this clonotype. This sequence joins TRBV27 and TRBJ1-5, with D uncertain. Trimming shortened V by 0 bases and J by 3 bases, and 3 bases separated the two germline ends. The CDR3 spans 13 residues. CDR1 and CDR2 (germline): MNHEY, SMNVEV (reference sequence). The CDR3, as DNA: TGTGCCAGCAGTTTATCAATCAATCAGCCCCAGCATTTT. Amino acids: CASSLSINQPQHF.

In regard to this clonotype: A read error may explain this, as a much larger clone is one base away. The rearrangement uses TRBV4-2 and TRBJ2-1; tentative D call: TRBD2 (6 bases). The CDR3 consists of 20 residues. CDR1 and CDR2 from the germline V gene are LGHNA and YNFKEQ. The CDR3 DNA sequence: TGTGCCAGCAGCCGCATGAGGGACTCCAAAGGCACCGGCTCCTACAATGGGCAGTTCTTC. Encoded protein: CASSRMRDSKGTGSYNGQFF.

Many counts were recorded for this clonotype. V gene TRBV7-9 combines with J gene TRBJ2-1; the D gene is possibly TRBD1 (6 bases). V lost 6 bases and J 3 bases, leaving 12 bases between the germline ends. Germline CDR1 SEHNR, CDR2 FQNEAQ (reference sequence). The CDR3 runs 14 residues. This chain's CDR3 is CASSGQGSYNEQFF. DNA for the CDR3: TGTGCCAGCAGTGGGCAGGGGAGCTACAATGAGCAGTTCTTC. The entire variable domain, with the rest obtained from reference TRBV7-9 and TRBJ2-1, is as follows: DTGVSQNPRHKITKRGQNVTFRCDPISEHNRLYWYRQTLGQGPEFLTYFQNEAQLEKSRLLSDRFSAERPKGSFSTLEIQRTEQGDSAMYLCASSGQGSYNEQFFGPGTRLTVL.

The sample holds a few counts of this clonotype. This rearrangement joins TRBV20-1 to TRBJ1-2, with 8 bases that match TRBD1. Germline values: CDR1 DFQATT, CDR2 SNEGSKA (reference sequence). CDR3 length: 16 residues. With 1 base clipped from V and 4 bases from J, the junction kept 11 bases outside the gene matches. For the CDR3, the DNA is TGCAGTGCTAGAGGATGGCAGGGACAGGCTCCCTATGGCTACACCTTC. Protein product: CSARGWQGQAPYGYTF.

The genes are TRBV12-3 or TRBV12-4 and TRBJ2-2; a possible D gene is TRBD2 (5 bases). V was pared by 1 base and J by 4 bases, with 19 bases between. The CDR3 runs 18 residues. In nucleotides, the CDR3 is TGTGCCAGCAGTTTAGGGCTAGCCTGGTCCCGAGGCACCGGGGAGCTGTTTTTT. The encoded protein is CASSLGLAWSRGTGELFF.

This clonotype was observed a few times. The chain uses TRBV28 and TRBJ1-6, with D perhaps TRBD1 (6 bases). Germline V lookup: CDR1 MDHEN, CDR2 SYDVKM. The CDR3 length is 15 residues. Trimming cost V 4 bases and J 6 bases, with 13 bases left between them. The CDR3, as DNA: TGTGCCAGCAGTTCCCCGGGGGCTCGTAATTCACCCCTCCACTTT. This sequence encodes CASSSPGARNSPLHF. Full variable domain (remainder filled in from reference TRBV28 and TRBJ1-6): DVKVTQSSRYLVKRTGEKVFLECVQDMDHENMFWYRQDPGLGLRLIYFSYDVKMKEKGDIPEGYSVSREKKERFSLILESASTNQTSMYLCASSSPGARNSPLHFGNGTRLTVT.

The sample holds many counts of this clonotype. V is TRBV20-1 and J is TRBJ2-1; 7 nucleotides match TRBD2. V dropped 0 bases and J dropped 6; count of bases not matched to a gene: 5. Germline CDR1 is DFQATT and CDR2 is SNEGSKA (reference sequence). CDR3 length equals 14 residues. CDR3 region: CSAREWRELNEQFF. For the CDR3, the DNA is TGCAGTGCTAGAGAGTGGCGGGAGCTCAATGAGCAGTTCTTC.